The rows below give T cell receptor beta chains drawn from one sample of a study of breast tumors, draining lymph nodes, adjacent tissues. MiXCR, run by TCRdb on the multiplex PCR reads, gives a single entry per CDR3 protein. The sample includes approximately 210,000 distinct CDR3 sequences, under 40% of them seen just once. The sequencing input was axillary lymph node tissue. Receptors were obtained from a female donor with breast cancer. Some clones in this sample may be carry-over from other donors' samples. CDR3s include the opening cysteine and the closing phenylalanine or tryptophan. Each record gives: J gene, clone size, D gene, V gene, CDR3 DNA, CDR3 protein. A D gene is named only where the DNA matches it firmly. Only some rows state a clone size, as once, few, many or a class for expanded clones.

TRBJ2-1,NA,TRBD1,TRBV7-2,TGTGCCAGCAGTAACAGGGGATCAACTAATGAGCAGTTCTTC,CASSNRGSTNEQFF
TRBJ1-4,many,NA,TRBV5-4,TGTGCCAGCAGCTTGGATAGAGGGGAAAAACTGTTTTTT,CASSLDRGEKLFF
TRBJ1-6,NA,NA,TRBV15,TGTGCCACTAAAGGGGCAGGGTCCAATTCACCCCTCCACTTT,CATKGAGSNSPLHF
TRBJ2-3,many,TRBD1,TRBV5-1,TGCGCCAGCAGCTTCAGGGGACAGGGGGCCACAGATACGCAGTATTTT,CASSFRGQGATDTQYF
TRBJ1-4,NA,TRBD1,TRBV15,TGTGCCACCAGCAGAGCACTGACAGGGGTAAATGAAAAACTGTTTTTT,CATSRALTGVNEKLFF
TRBJ2-1,many,NA,TRBV5-1,TGCGCCAGCAGCTTGAGGGGGGTCACCTACAATGAGCAGTTCTTC,CASSLRGVTYNEQFF
TRBJ2-2,NA,TRBD2,TRBV18,TGTGCCAGCTCAAACCTAGCGGTGGGACACACCGGGGAGCTGTTTTTT,CASSNLAVGHTGELFF
TRBJ2-1,once,TRBD1,TRBV19,TGTGCCAGTAGCACTGGACAGGGGGTAAAGGTAGACAATGAGCAGTCCTTC,CASSTGQGVKVDNEQSF
TRBJ2-3,NA,TRBD1,TRBV12-3/TRBV12-4,TGTGCCAGCAGACCTAGACAGGGGGACCACACAGATACGCAGTATTTT,CASRPRQGDHTDTQYF
TRBJ2-3,NA,TRBD1,TRBV6-1,TGTGCCAGCAGTCCCGGGACAGGGACGACAGATACGCAGTATTTT,CASSPGTGTTDTQYF
TRBJ1-3,NA,TRBD1,TRBV6-6,TGTGCCAGCAGTCACCAGGGGGCTACACCGAACACCATATATTTT,CASSHQGATPNTIYF
TRBJ2-1,many,NA,TRBV7-9,TGTGCCAGCAGAGCTACTCACTATGAGCAGTTCTTC,CASRATHYEQFF
TRBJ2-7,many,NA,TRBV30,TGTGCCTGGAGTGTTGAGGAGCAGTACTTC,CAWSVEEQYF
TRBJ1-4,many,TRBD1,TRBV11-2,TGTGCCAGCAGCCAGGACAGGGGTGAAAAACTGTTTTTT,CASSQDRGEKLFF
TRBJ2-3,many,TRBD1,TRBV4-1,TGCGCCAGCAGCTTCGACAGGGAGTTTGGGACAGATACGCAGTATTTT,CASSFDREFGTDTQYF
TRBJ2-3,many,TRBD2,TRBV7-8,TGTGCCAGCAGCCCATCTAGCGGGAGGACCACAGATACGCAGTATTTT,CASSPSSGRTTDTQYF
TRBJ2-3,once,NA,TRBV20-1,TGCAGTGCTACTGAGCGGTCCTGGTACAATGAGCAGTATTTT,CSATERSWYNEQYF
TRBJ2-7,many,TRBD2,TRBV9,TGTGCCAGCAGCGTATCGGCTAGCGGGAGCTCCTACGAGCAGTACTTC,CASSVSASGSSYEQYF
TRBJ2-4,NA,TRBD1,TRBV7-2,TGTGCCAGCAGCTTAGCGTGGACAGGGGGCGGGGGAGACATTCAGTACTTC,CASSLAWTGGGGDIQYF
TRBJ2-7,many,NA,TRBV7-3,TGTGCCAGCAGCTCCCCGTACGAGCAGTACTTC,CASSSPYEQYF
TRBJ1-3,NA,NA,TRBV9,TGTGCCAGCAGCGCAGGGCAGGTTGGAAACACCATATATTTT,CASSAGQVGNTIYF
TRBJ1-2,many,NA,TRBV19,TGTGCCAGTAGGAAGCAGGACTATGGCTACACCTTC,CASRKQDYGYTF
TRBJ2-3,NA,TRBD2,TRBV25-1,TGTGCCAGCAGTGAATGGACTAGCGGGAGCGGAAGCACAGATACGCAGTATTTT,CASSEWTSGSGSTDTQYF
TRBJ1-5,many,NA,TRBV25-1,TGTGCCAGCAGTGAAAAGGTCGGTCAGCCCCAGCATTTT,CASSEKVGQPQHF
TRBJ1-2,many,NA,TRBV6-6,TGTGCCAGCAGTCGCGACAGGAACTATGGCTACACCTTC,CASSRDRNYGYTF
TRBJ1-2,many,NA,TRBV6-6,TGTGCCAGCCGTGGTTTGATTGGCTACACCTTC,CASRGLIGYTF
TRBJ1-5,NA,NA,TRBV2,TGTGCCAGCAGTGACAGGATAGTTCAGCCCCAGCATTTT,CASSDRIVQPQHF
TRBJ2-1,many,NA,TRBV7-9,TGTGCCAGCAGCTTAGGGGGCAGGGGTTCTTACAATGAGCAGTTCTTC,CASSLGGRGSYNEQFF
TRBJ1-3,many,NA,TRBV4-2,TGTGCCAGCAGCCAGGGACCGGGAAAAAGAAACACCATATATTTT,CASSQGPGKRNTIYF
TRBJ2-6,NA,TRBD2,TRBV5-1,TGCGCCAGCAGCTCGACTAGCGGTGCTAACTCTGGGGCCAACGTCCTGACTTTC,CASSSTSGANSGANVLTF
TRBJ2-1,many,TRBD2,TRBV20-1,TGCAGTGCTAGCGGGGGGGCAGAAAATGAGCAGTTCTTC,CSASGGAENEQFF
TRBJ2-1,NA,NA,TRBV11-2,TGTGCCAGCAGCTTAGCTCCGGGGGCGGGTTACAATGAGCAGTTCTTC,CASSLAPGAGYNEQFF
TRBJ2-1,NA,TRBD2,TRBV19,TGTGCCAGTAGTGAGACTAGCGGGAGAAACAATGAGCAGTTCTTC,CASSETSGRNNEQFF
TRBJ1-5,few,TRBD1,TRBV6-1,TGTGCCAGCAGTGAGCGGACAGGACTAATGTATAGCAATCAGCCCCAGCATTTT,CASSERTGLMYSNQPQHF
TRBJ1-1,few,NA,TRBV19,TGTGCCAGTAGTATAGTGGGTGGAGGTACTGAAGCTTTCTTT,CASSIVGGGTEAFF
TRBJ2-5,many,TRBD2,TRBV5-4,TGTGCCAGCAGCTTGGCCCCGGCGGGAGTGACCCAAGAGACCCAGTACTTC,CASSLAPAGVTQETQYF
TRBJ2-1,NA,NA,TRBV6-6,TGTGCCAGCAGTTACGTAGTGGGACTCCTCCTCGTGGAGCAGTTCTTC,CASSYVVGLLLVEQFF